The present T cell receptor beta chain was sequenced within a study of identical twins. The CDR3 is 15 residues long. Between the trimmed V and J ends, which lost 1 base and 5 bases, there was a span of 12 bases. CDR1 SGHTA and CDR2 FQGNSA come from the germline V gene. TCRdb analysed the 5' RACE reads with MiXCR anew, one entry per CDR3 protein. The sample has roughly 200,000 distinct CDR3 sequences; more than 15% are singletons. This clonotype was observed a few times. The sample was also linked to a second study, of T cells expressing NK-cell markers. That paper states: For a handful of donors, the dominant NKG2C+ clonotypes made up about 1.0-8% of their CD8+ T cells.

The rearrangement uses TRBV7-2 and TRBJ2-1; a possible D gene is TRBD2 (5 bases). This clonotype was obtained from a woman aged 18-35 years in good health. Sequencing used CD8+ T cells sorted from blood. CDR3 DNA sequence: TGTGCCAGCAGCTTAGGGTCCGGGCGGGACAATGAGCAGTTCTTC. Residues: CASSLGSGRDNEQFF.